This T cell receptor (beta chain) was profiled in a study of CD8+ T cells in alopecia areata. In the study overall: The authors grafted skin from roughly 6-12-month-old C3H/HeJ donors with spontaneous alopecia onto approximately 6-10-week-old female C3H/HeJ mice. Study-wide findings and caveats: Across lesional scalp, and particularly alopecia totalis/universalis, clonality surpassed that of normal scalp. Alphabeta T cells residing in normal skin are also sequenced in scalp samples.

A panel of CD4, CD8alpha, NKG2D, NKG2ACE and other markers served to sort pooled cutaneous lymph node cells. This clone was observed a handful of times. The antigen is unknown. The gene names here belong to mouse. The CDR3 extends 4 residues past the end of the read, so its final part is completed from the germline J gene. The authors extracted RNA and reverse transcribed it into cDNA as the sequencing template. Here immunoSEQ multiplex PCR was the method, and the copy in TCRdb shows in-frame clones only, minus some. The sample is made up of 200,000 to 300,000 clones, none counted only once. From germline, CDR1 is NSHNY and CDR2 SYGAGN. The CDR3 has 14 residues.

J is TRBJ2-1 and V is TRBV13-1; TRBD2 agrees at 9 bases. The receptor was derived from a C3H/HeJ mouse with alopecia areata. For this mouse line, the MHC haplotype is H2-k. The sequencing input was CD4+ T cells sorted from a lymph node. CDR3 bases read: TGTGCCAGCAGTGATTGGTGGGGGGGCGCT. Its protein is CASSDWWGGA. The full CDR3 reads CASSDWWGGAEQFF.